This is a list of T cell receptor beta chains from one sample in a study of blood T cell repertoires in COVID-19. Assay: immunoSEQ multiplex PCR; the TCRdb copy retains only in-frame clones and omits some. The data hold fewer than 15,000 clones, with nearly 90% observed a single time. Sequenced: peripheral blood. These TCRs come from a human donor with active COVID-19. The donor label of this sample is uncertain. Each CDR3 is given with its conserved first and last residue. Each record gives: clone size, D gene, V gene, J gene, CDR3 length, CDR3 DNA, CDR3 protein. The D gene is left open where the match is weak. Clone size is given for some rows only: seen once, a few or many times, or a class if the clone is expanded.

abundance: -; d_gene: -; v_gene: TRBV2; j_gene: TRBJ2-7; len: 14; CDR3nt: TGTGCCAGCAAAAACACTTGGGCCTCCTACGAGCAGTACTTC; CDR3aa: CASKNTWASYEQYF
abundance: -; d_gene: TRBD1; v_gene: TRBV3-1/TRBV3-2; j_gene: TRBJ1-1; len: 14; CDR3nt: TGTGCCAGCAGGGGTGAGGGACAGGGGGCTGAAGCTTTCTTT; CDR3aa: CASRGEGQGAEAFF
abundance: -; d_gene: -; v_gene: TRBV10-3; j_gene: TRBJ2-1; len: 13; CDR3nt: TGTGCCATCAGTGAGTCCTCTACCAATGAGCAGTTCTTC; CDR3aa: CAISESSTNEQFF
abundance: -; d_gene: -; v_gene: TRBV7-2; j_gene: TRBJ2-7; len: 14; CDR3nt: TGTGCCAGCAGCCAATTTGTCCAGTCCTACGAGCAGTACTTC; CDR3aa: CASSQFVQSYEQYF
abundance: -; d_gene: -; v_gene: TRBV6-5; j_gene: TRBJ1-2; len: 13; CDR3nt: TGTGCCAGCACCAAGCACGTCAACTATGGCTACACCTTC; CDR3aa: CASTKHVNYGYTF
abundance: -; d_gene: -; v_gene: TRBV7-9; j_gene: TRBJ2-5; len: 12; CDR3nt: TGTGCCAGCAGCCGGGGAGAAGAGACCCAGTACTTC; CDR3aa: CASSRGEETQYF
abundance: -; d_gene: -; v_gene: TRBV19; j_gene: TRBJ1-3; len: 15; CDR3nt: TGTGCCAGTCAGGTCCAGGCGTACTCTGGAAACACCATATATTTT; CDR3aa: CASQVQAYSGNTIYF
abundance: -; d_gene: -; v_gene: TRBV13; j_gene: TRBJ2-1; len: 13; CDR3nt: TGTGCCAGCACCCAACCCCGCCTAAATGAGCAGTTCTTC; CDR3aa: CASTQPRLNEQFF
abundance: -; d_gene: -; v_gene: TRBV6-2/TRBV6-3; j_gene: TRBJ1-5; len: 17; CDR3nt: TGTGCCAGCAGTTACTCTCCGGGGAGGGTTAGCAATCAGCCCCAGCATTTT; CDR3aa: CASSYSPGRVSNQPQHF
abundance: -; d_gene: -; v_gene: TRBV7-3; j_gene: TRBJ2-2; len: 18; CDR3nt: TGTGCCAGCAGCTTAACGTTCTCAGGGGCCGCTAACACCGGGGAGCTGTTTTTT; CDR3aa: CASSLTFSGAANTGELFF
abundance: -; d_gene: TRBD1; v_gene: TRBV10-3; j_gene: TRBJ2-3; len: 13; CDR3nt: TGTGCCAGTCGGACAGGTGGTAGGGATACGCAGTATTTT; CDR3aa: CASRTGGRDTQYF
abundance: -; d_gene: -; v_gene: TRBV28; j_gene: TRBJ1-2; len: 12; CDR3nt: TGTGCCACCTGGGCAGTTGGAAATGGCTACACCTTC; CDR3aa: CATWAVGNGYTF
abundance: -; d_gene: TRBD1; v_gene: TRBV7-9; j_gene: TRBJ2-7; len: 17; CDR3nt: TGTGCCAGCAGCTTAGGAGGCGGGGACAGGGTTCTCTACGAGCAGTACTTC; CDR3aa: CASSLGGGDRVLYEQYF
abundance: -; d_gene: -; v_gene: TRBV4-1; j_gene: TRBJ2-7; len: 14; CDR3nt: TGCGCCAGCAGCCAAGCGACAGGCTCCTACGAGCAGTACTTC; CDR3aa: CASSQATGSYEQYF
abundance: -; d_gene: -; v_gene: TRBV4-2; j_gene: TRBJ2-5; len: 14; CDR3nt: TGTGCCAGCAGCCAAACCAGGGTTGAAGAGACCCAGTACTTC; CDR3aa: CASSQTRVEETQYF
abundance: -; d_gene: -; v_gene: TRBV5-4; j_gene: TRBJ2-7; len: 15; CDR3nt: TGTGCCAGCAGCTTGGGGGGCGAGGGGGAATACGAGCAGTACTTC; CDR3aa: CASSLGGEGEYEQYF
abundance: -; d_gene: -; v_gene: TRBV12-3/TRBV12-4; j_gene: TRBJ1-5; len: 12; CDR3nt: TGTGCCAGCACCCGGAGGGGTCAGCCCCAGCATTTT; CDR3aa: CASTRRGQPQHF
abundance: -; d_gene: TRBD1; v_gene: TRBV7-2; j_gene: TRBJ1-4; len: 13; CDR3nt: TGTGCCAGCAGCCAACGACAGGGCGAAAAACTGTTTTTT; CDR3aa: CASSQRQGEKLFF
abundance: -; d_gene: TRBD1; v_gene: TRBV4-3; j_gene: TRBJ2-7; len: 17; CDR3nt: TGCGCCAGCAGCGTTATGCTCCGACAGGGCCCAAACTACGAGCAGTACTTC; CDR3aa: CASSVMLRQGPNYEQYF
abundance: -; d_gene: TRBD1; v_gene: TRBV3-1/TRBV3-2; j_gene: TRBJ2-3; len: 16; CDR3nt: TGTGCCAGCAGCCAGCTCACAGGGGGCGGCACAGATACGCAGTATTTT; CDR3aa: CASSQLTGGGTDTQYF
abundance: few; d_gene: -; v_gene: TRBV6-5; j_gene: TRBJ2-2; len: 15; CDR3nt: TGTGCCAGTCCCGGCAGGGGGGAGGACACCGGGGAGCTGTTTTTT; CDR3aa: CASPGRGEDTGELFF
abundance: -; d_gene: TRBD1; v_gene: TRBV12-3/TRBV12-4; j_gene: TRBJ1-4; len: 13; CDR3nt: TGTGCCAGCAATCCCACAGGGGGAGAAAAACTGTTTTTT; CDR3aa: CASNPTGGEKLFF
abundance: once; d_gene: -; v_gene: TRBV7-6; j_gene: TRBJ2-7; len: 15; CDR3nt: TGTGCCAGCAGCTTAGAACAGGGAGTCTCCTACGAGCAGTACTTC; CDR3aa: CASSLEQGVSYEQYF
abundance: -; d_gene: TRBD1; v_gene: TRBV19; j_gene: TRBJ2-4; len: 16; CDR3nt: TGTGCCAGTAGTTTACTGACAGGGGGCCTAAAAAACATTCAGTACTTC; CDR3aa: CASSLLTGGLKNIQYF
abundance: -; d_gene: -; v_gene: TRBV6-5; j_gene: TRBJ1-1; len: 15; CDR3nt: TGTGCCAGCCACACGCTGGGGCTTATGAACACTGAAGCTTTCTTT; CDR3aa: CASHTLGLMNTEAFF
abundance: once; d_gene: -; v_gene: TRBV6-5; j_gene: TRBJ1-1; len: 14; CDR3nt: TGTGCCAGCACCTTGGGTCCCGGGGACACTGAAGCTTTCTTT; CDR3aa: CASTLGPGDTEAFF
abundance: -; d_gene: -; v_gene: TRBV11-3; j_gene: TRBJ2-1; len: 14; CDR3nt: TGTGCCAGCAGCTTAACGGGGACCTACAATGAGCAGTTCTTC; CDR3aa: CASSLTGTYNEQFF
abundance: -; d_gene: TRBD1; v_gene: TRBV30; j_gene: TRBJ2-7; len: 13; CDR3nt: TGTGCCTGGAGCGCAGACAGGGACCACGAGCAGTACTTC; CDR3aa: CAWSADRDHEQYF
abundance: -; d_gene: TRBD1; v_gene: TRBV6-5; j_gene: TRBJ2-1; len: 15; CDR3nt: TGTGCCAGCAGTTACTCTCCGGACAGGGCGGGTGAGCAGTTCTTC; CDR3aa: CASSYSPDRAGEQFF
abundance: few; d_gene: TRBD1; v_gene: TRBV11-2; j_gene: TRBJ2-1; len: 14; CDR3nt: TGTGCCAGCAGTTCCACGGACAGGGTAAATGAGCAGTTCTTC; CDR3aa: CASSSTDRVNEQFF
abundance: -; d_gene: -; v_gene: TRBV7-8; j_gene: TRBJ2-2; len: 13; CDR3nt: TGTGCCGCGGGATCTGCGAACACCGGGGAGCTGTTTTTT; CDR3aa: CAAGSANTGELFF
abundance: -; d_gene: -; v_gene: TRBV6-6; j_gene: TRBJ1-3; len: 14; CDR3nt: TGTGCCAGCAGCCCTGGCAGTTCTGGAAACACCATATATTTT; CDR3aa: CASSPGSSGNTIYF
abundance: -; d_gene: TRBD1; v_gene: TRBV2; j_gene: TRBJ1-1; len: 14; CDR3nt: TGTGCCAGCAGCGATGGGACAGGGGGCTTTGAAGCTTTCTTT; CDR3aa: CASSDGTGGFEAFF
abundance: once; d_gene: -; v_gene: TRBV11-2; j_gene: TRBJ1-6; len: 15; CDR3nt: TGTGCCAGCAGCTCCGTCGGAGGCTATAATTCACCCCTCCACTTT; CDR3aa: CASSSVGGYNSPLHF
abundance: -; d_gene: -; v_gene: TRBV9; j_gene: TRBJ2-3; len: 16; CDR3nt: TGTGCCAGCAGCGTAGGTGGGGGGGCGCGAGGAGATACGCAGTATTTT; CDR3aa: CASSVGGGARGDTQYF
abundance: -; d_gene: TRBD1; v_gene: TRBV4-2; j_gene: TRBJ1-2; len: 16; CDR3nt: TGTGCCAGCAGCCTAAGTGTGGGGGACAGGAACTATGGCTACACCTTC; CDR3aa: CASSLSVGDRNYGYTF
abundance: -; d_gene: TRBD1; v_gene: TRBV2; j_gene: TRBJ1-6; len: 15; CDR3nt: TGTGCCAGCATCGCCATGGGACAGGGGTTCTCACCCCTCCACTTT; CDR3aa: CASIAMGQGFSPLHF
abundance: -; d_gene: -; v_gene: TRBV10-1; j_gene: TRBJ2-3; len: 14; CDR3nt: TGCGCCAGCAGTACACAGGGTTCTTTAAATACGCAGTATTTT; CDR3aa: CASSTQGSLNTQYF
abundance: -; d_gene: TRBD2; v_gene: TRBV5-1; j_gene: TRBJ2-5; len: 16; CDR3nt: TGCGCCAGCAGTACTGGAAGGGGACTAGCGGAAGAGACCCAGTACTTC; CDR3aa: CASSTGRGLAEETQYF
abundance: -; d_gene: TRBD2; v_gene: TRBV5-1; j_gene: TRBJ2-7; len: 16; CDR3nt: TGCGCCAGCAGCTTGGAGGCAGCGGGGGGGCCTAACGAGCAGTACTTC; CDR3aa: CASSLEAAGGPNEQYF
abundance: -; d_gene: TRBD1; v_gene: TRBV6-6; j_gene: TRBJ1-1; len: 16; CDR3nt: TGTGCCAGCAGTTACTCTCCCACAGGGGGGGGGACTGAAGCTTTCTTT; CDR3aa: CASSYSPTGGGTEAFF
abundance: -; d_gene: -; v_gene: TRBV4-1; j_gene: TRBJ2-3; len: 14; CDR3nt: TGCGCCAGCAGCCGGGACATTAGCACAGATACGCAGTATTTT; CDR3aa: CASSRDISTDTQYF
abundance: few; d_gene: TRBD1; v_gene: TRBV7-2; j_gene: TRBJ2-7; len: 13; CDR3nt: TGTGCCAGCAGCTCCGGACAGGGGAACGAGCAGTACTTC; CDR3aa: CASSSGQGNEQYF
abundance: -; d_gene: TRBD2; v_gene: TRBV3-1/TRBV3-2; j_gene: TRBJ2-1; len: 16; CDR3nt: TGTGCCAGCAGCCAGAGGCGGGGGGGCGGGGACAATGAGCAGTTCTTC; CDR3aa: CASSQRRGGGDNEQFF
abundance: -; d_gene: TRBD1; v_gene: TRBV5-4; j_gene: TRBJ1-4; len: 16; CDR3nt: TGTGCCAGCAGCACCGCTCGGACAGGGGGCGATGAAAAACTGTTTTTT; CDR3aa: CASSTARTGGDEKLFF
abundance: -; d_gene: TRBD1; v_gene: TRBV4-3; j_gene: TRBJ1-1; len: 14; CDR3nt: TGCGCCAGCAGCCAACCAGACAGGGCCACTGAAGCTTTCTTT; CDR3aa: CASSQPDRATEAFF
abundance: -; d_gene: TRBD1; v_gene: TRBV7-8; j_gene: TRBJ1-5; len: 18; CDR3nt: TGTGCCAGCAGCTTCGGCCCCAGACAGGGGAATAGCAATCAGCCCCAGCATTTT; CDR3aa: CASSFGPRQGNSNQPQHF
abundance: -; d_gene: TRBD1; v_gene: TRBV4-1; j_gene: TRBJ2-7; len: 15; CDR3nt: TGCGCCAGCAGCCGCTGGGACAGGGACCTCTACGAGCAGTACTTC; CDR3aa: CASSRWDRDLYEQYF
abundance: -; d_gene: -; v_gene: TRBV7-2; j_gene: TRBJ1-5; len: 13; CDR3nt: TGTGCCAGCAGCTTTTCGGAGAATCAGCCCCAGCATTTT; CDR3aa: CASSFSENQPQHF
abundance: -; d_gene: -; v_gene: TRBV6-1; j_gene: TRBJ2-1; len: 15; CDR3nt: TGTGCCAGCAGTGAAGAACCAGGAATCTACAATGAGCAGTTCTTC; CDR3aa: CASSEEPGIYNEQFF
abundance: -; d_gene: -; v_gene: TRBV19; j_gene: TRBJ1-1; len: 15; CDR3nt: TGTGCCAGTAGTACCACCTACAGGGCTGCGACTGAAGCTTTCTTT; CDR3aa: CASSTTYRAATEAFF
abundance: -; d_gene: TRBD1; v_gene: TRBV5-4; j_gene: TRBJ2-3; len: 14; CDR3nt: TGTGCCACTCGACAGGGGGCGCCGACAGATACGCAGTATTTT; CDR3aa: CATRQGAPTDTQYF
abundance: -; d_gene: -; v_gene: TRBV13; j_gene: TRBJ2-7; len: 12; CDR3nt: TGTGCCAGCAGCTTAGGTAAAACGGGGCAGTACTTC; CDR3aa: CASSLGKTGQYF
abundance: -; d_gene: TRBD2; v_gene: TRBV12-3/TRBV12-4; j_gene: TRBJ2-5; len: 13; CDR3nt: TGTGCCAGCAGGGGACTAGCGGCAGAGACCCAGTACTTC; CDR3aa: CASRGLAAETQYF
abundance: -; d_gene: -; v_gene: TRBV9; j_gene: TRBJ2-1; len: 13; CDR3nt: TGTGCCAGCAGCGAGAGGGAGCCGACACCGAAGTTCTTC; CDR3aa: CASSEREPTPKFF
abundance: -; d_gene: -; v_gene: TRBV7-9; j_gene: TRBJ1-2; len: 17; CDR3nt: TGTGCCAGCAGCTTAGAGGTTTGGAGGTCCCTTGGCAATGGCTACACCTTC; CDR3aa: CASSLEVWRSLGNGYTF
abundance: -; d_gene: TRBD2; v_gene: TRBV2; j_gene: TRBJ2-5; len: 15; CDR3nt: TGTGCCAGAAGTGTTAGCGGGGGGGCAGGAGAGACCCAGTACTTC; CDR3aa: CARSVSGGAGETQYF
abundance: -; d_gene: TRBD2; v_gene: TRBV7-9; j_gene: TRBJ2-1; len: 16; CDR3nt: TGTGCCAGCAGCTTAGCGGGGACTAGGGAGTACAATGAGCAGTTCTTC; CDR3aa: CASSLAGTREYNEQFF
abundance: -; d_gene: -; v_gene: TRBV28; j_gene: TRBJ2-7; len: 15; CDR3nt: TGTGCCAGCAGTTTACCTGGGGCGGATACCTACGAGCAGTACTTC; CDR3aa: CASSLPGADTYEQYF
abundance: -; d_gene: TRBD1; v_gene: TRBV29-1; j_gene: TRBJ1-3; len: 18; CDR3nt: TGCAGCGTCGAGGGAGGGGCAGGGGGCGGCTTACCTGGAAACACCATATATTTT; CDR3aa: CSVEGGAGGGLPGNTIYF